The T cell receptor beta chain under discussion was sequenced for a study of identifying expanded T cells in peripheral blood (dated by TCRdb to between 2019 and 2020). About the study as a whole: Four technical replicates, made by sequencing separate aliquots from the same pool of genomic DNA, were compared pairwise. Broader findings and caveats from the paper: It was expected by the authors that biological variance in healthy repertoires might increase further over much longer intervals, such as months to years. For all healthy donors, the variance in clone template counts between approximately 2-week samples rose significantly as total template count increased. Across all healthy-donor time intervals, the beta-binomial model significantly lowered both the number of clones called differentially abundant and the false-positive rate. Around 1.2 differentially abundant clones were flagged by the binomial model between technical replicates, whereas about 15 and 19 were flagged over around two weeks and four weeks, respectively.

No immune events, such as infections, were documented for the healthy donors during the collection period. To calibrate time-dependent variance in a beta-binomial model of T-cell clone differential abundance, blood repertoires from healthy donors were used as a training cohort. There were roughly 10 healthy donors in the training cohort, of whom 3 were female and 7 were male. Donor ages ranged from about 25 to 70 years, with an average of roughly 47 years. Obtained from a commercial supplier, whole blood was collected from each healthy donor at three time points set around 2 weeks apart. For immunosequencing, genomic DNA was extracted from unsorted whole blood. As to this clone: Its antigen specificity is not known. It has no much larger one-base neighbor in the sample; base qualities were not kept.

The immunoSEQ Assay, which uses bias-controlled multiplex PCR amplification of genomic DNA, was used to profile TCRbeta CDR3 regions. Turning to the authors' computational methods: The absolute abundance of each unique TCRbeta CDR3 region was quantified after sequences were collapsed and filtered. Differential abundance was tested with two models: a binomial (Fisher-equivalent) model and a beta-binomial model that adds time-dependent variance fitted from healthy donors. Clones with fewer than 5 combined templates were excluded, and clones with Benjamini-Hochberg FDR below 0.01 were called differentially abundant. The form v = (b*log(k)+a)^2 was used to model beta-binomial variance as a function of total template count across the two samples. TCRdb retrieved this table from immuneACCESS and kept in-frame rearrangements only. Not all clones are present; in checked studies, unresolved V genes account for under half, and no reason is known for the remainder. V and J calls and clone size are those listed in that table; D and trimming were worked out from the DNA. This sample comprises about 58,000 clones, 89% of them detected only once. The ten largest make up around 3.5% of the sample.

The clonotype was recovered from a person between 18 and 75 years old in good health. The specimen was blood.

Here is the DNA: TGTGCCAGCAGCTTGCAGGGATACACTGAAGCTTTCTTT. Its amino acids are CASSLQGYTEAFF. The chain is encoded by TRBV7-3 joined to TRBJ1-1; matching of 5 bases hints at TRBD1 as the D gene. The V and J ends are trimmed by 3 bases and 3 bases, leaving 8 bases between them. CDR3 length: 13 amino acids, cysteine to phenylalanine. The entry retains the CDR3 DNA only, 39 bases that are in frame from base 1. CDR1 SGHTA and CDR2 FQGTGA were looked up in the germline V gene.